Only one count was recorded for the clone carrying this TCR beta chain. This sample stems from a study of blood T cell repertoires in COVID-19. CDR3 length equals 16 residues. Germline values: CDR1 MDHEN, CDR2 SYDVKM. J lost 3 bases, V lost 3 bases, and 8 bases had no gene match. As originally analysed: Quantification of nucleated cells was approximated via reference gene primer amplification. Repertoires were generated with immunoSEQ multiplex PCR, while TCRdb's copy carries only in-frame clones and drops some. The DNA gave D and trimming, while V, J and clone size come from that table. The sample holds more than 150,000 clones, about 85% seen once.

V usage is TRBV28 and J usage is TRBJ1-5; 7 bases fit TRBD1. This clonotype was obtained from a woman between 65 and 79 years old with acute or convalescent COVID-19. The specimen sequenced was peripheral blood. The CDR3 protein is CASSFGTAIINQPQHF. In DNA, the CDR3 is TGTGCCAGCAGTTTTGGGACAGCGATTATCAATCAGCCCCAGCATTTT.